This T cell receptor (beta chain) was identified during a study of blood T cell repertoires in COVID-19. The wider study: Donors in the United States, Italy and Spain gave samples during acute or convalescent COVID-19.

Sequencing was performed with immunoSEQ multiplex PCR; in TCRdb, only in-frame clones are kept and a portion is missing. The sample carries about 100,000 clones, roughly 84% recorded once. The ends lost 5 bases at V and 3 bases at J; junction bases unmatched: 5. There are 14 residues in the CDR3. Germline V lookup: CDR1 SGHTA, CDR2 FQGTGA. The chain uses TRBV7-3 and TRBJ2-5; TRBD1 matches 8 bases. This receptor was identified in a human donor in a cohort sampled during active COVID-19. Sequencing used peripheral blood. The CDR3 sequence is CASSPMTGEETQYF. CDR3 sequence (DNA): TGTGCCAGCAGCCCAATGACAGGGGAAGAGACCCAGTACTTC.